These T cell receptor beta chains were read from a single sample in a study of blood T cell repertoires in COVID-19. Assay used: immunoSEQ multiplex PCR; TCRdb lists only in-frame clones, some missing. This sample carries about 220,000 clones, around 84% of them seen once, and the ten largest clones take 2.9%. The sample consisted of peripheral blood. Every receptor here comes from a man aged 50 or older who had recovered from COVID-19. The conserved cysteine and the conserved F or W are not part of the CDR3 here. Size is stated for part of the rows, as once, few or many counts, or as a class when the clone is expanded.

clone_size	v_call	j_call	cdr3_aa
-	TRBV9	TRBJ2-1	ASSPATSHGSSYNEQF
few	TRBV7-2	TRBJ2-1	ASSLGPFRRDEQF
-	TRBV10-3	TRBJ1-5	AISATLTDLYSNQPQH
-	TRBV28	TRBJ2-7	ASSWGAYEQY
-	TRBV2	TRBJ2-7	ASSEPSGQRHSYEQY
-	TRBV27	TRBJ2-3	ASSLLLAASTDTQY
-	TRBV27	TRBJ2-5	ASSQGTGLETQY
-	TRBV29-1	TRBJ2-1	SAPQWTGNEQF
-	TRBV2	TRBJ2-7	ASSSKLPGQQPYEQY
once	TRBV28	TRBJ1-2	ASSLSRTGVYGYT
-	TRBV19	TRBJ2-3	ASNRGADTQY
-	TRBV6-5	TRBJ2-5	ASSPGTGHQETQY
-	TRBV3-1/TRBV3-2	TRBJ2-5	ASSEALGSSGSFGVETQY
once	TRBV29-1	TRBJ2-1	SVESGLAGGFYSEQF
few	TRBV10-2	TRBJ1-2	ASSDRVNYGYT
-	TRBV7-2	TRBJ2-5	ASSLGGRIQETQY
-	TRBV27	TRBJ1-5	ASSSLGEGYQPQH
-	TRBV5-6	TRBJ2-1	ASSPKTSGRAGEQF
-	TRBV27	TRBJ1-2	ASSSLGTGGGYGYT
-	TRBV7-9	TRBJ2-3	ASSLGWTGGTDTQY
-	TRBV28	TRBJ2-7	ASSSKQGRSNWYEQY
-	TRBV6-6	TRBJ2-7	ASRIEGGSEQY
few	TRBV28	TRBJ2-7	ASTLSGSGYEQY
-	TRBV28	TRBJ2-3	ASRDRGRADTQY
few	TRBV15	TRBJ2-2	ATSPRGTVGELF
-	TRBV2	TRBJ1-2	ASSGVVQGFGYT